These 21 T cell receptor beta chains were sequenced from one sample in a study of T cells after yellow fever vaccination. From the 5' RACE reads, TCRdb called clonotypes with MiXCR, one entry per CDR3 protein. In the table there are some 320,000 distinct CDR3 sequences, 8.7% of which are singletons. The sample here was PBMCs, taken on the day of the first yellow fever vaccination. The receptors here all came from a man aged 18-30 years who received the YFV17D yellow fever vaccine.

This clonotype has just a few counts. CDR3 sequence (DNA): TGTGCCAGCAGTATCACCCTCACAGATACGCAGTATTTT. Translating gives CASSITLTDTQYF. The gene calls are TRBV7-3 and TRBJ2-3; D call uncertain. Germline V CDR1 and CDR2: SGHTA, FQGTGA. V was pared by 6 bases and J by 2 bases, with 9 bases between. CDR3 size: 13 residues.

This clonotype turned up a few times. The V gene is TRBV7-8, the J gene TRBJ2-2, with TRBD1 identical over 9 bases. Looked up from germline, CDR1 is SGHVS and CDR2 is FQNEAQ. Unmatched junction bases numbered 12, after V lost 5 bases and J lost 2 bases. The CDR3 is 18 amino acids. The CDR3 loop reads CASSETPNRGHNTGELFF. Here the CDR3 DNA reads TGTGCCAGCAGCGAAACCCCAAACAGGGGGCATAACACCGGGGAGCTGTTTTTT.

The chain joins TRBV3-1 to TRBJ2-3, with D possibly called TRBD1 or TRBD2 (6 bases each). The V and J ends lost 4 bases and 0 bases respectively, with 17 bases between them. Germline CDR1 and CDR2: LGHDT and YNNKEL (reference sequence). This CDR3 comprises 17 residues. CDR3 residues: CASSPHRGQSSTDTQYF. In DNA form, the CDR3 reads TGTGCCAGCAGCCCCCATCGGGGGCAGAGTAGCACAGATACGCAGTATTTT.

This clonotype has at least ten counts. The CDR3 DNA reads TGCGCCAGCAGCTTTCTCGACAGCTACGAGCAGTACGTC. Its protein is CASSFLDSYEQYV. The chain has TRBV5-1 and TRBJ2-7, with D possibly TRBD1 on 5 matching bases. CDR3 size: 13 residues. Germline V gene sequence: CDR1 SGHRS, CDR2 YFSETQ. Between the trimmed V and J ends, which lost 2 bases and 3 bases, there was a span of 9 bases.

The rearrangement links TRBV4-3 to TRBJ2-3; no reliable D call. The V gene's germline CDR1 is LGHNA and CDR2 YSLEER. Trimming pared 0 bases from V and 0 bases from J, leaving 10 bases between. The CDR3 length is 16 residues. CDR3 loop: CASSQDIRSSTDTQYF. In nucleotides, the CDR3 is TGCGCCAGCAGCCAAGACATCCGGAGTAGCACAGATACGCAGTATTTT.

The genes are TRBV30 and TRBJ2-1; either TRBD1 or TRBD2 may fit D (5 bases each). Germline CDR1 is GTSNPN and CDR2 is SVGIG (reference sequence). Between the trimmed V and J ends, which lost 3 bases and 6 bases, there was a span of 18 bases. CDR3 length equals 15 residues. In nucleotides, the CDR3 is TGTGCCTGGAGACCTCTGGGACGGGTTGGCAATGAGCAGTTCTTC. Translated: CAWRPLGRVGNEQFF.

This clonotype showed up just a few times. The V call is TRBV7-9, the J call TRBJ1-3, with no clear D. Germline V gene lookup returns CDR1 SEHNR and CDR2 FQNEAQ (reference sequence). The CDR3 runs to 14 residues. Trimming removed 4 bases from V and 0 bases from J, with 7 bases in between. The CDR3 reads CASSSRFSGNTIYF. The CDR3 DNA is TGTGCCAGCAGCTCTAGATTCTCTGGAAACACCATATATTTT.

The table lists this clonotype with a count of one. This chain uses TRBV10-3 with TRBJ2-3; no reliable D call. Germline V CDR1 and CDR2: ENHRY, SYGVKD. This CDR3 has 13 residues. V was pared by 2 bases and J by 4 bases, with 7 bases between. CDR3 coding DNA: TGTGCCATCAGTGAGAGCCAGGCAGATACGCAGTATTTT. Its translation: CAISESQADTQYF.

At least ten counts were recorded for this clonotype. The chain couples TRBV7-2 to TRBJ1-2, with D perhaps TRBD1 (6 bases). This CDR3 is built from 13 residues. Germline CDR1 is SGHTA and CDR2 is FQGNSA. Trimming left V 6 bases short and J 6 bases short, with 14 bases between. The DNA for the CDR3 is TGTGCCAGCAGGGTCAATCGACAGGATGGCTACACCTTC. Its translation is CASRVNRQDGYTF.

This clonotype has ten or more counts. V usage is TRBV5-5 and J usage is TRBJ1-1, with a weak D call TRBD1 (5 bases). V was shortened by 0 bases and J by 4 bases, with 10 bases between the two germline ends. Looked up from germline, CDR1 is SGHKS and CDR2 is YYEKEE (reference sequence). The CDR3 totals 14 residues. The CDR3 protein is CASSLEGAGTEAFF. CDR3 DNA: TGTGCCAGCAGCTTGGAAGGGGCTGGCACTGAAGCTTTCTTT.

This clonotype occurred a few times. CDR3: CASSPLAGRGNEQFF. In DNA form, the CDR3 reads TGTGCCAGCAGCCCCCTAGCGGGCCGTGGCAATGAGCAGTTCTTC. The genes are TRBV7-3 and TRBJ2-1, with TRBD2 matching over 8 bases. This CDR3 comprises 15 residues. V trimming: 5 bases; J trimming: 6 bases; junction bases outside the gene matches: 9. From germline, CDR1 is SGHTA and CDR2 FQGTGA.

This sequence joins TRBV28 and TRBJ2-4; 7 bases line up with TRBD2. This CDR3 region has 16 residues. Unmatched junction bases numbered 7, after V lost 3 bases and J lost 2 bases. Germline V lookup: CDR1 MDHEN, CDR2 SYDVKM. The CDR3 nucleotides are TGTGCCAGCAGTTTGGGCCTGACTAGCTCCAAAAACATTCAGTACTTC. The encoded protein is CASSLGLTSSKNIQYF.

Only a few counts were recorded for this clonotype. CDR3 nucleotides: TGTGCCAGCAGCCCTCAATCCTACGAGCAGTACGTC. Its translation is CASSPQSYEQYV. The rearrangement uses TRBV11-2 and TRBJ2-7; D call uncertain. The CDR3 has 12 residues. V was pared by 5 bases and J by 1 base, with 6 bases between. Germline V gives CDR1 SGHAT, CDR2 FQNNGV.

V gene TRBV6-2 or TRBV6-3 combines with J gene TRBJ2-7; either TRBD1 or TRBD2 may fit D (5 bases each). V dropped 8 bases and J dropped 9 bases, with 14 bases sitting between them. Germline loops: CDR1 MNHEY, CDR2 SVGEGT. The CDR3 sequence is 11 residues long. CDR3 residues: CASGTGVMQYV. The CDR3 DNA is TGTGCCAGCGGGACGGGCGTGATGCAGTACGTC.

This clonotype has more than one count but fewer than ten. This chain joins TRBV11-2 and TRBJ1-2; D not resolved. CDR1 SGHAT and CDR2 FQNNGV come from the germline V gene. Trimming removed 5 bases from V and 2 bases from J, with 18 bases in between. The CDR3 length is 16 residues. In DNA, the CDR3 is TGTGCCAGCAGCCCGACCGAGGTGGGGTACAACTATGGCTACACCTTC. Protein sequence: CASSPTEVGYNYGYTF. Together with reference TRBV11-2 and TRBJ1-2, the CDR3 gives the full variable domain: EAGVAQSPRYKIIEKRQSVAFWCNPISGHATLYWYQQILGQGPKLLIQFQNNGVVDDSQLPKDRFSAERLKGVDSTLKIQPAKLEDSAVYLCASSPTEVGYNYGYTFGSGTRLTVV.

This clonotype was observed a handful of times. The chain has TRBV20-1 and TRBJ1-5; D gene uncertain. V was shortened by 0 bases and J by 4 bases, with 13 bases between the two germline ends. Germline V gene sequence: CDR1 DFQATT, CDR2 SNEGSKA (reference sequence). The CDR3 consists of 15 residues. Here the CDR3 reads CSARDFGPQNQPQHF. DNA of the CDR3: TGCAGTGCTAGAGATTTCGGACCCCAAAATCAGCCCCAGCATTTT.

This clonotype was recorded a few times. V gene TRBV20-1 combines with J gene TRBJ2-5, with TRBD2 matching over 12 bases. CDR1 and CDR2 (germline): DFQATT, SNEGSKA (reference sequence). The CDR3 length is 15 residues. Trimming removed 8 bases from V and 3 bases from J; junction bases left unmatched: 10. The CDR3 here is CSSRTSGVNKETQYF. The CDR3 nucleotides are TGCAGTTCCCGGACTAGCGGGGTAAACAAAGAGACCCAGTACTTC.

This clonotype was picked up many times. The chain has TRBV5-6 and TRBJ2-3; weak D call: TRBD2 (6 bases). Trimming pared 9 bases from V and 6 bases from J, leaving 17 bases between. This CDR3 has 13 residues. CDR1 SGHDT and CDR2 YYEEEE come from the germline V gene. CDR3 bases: TGTGCCACCGGCGGGCCTCGGGGGGATACGCAGTATTTT. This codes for CATGGPRGDTQYF.

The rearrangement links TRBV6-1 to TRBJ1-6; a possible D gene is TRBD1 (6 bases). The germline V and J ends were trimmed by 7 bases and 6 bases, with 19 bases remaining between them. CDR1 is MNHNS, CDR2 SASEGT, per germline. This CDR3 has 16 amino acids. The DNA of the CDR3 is TGTGCCAGCACCGACGTCAGGGGAATGATTAATTCACCCCTCCACTTT. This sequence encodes CASTDVRGMINSPLHF.

The CDR3 region has the DNA TGCAGTGCTTTTTTACAGGGACATGGCTACACCTTC. Its protein is CSAFLQGHGYTF. The J gene is TRBJ1-2, the V gene TRBV20-1; maybe TRBD1 (6 bases). Germline CDR1 is DFQATT and CDR2 is SNEGSKA (reference sequence). V lost 5 bases, J lost 6 bases, and 13 bases lay in between. This CDR3 contains 12 residues.

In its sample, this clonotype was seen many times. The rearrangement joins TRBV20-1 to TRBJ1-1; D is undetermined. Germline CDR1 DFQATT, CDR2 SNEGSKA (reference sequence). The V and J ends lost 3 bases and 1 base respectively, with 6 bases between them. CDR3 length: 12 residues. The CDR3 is CSARSGNTEAFF. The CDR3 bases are TGCAGTGCTAGGAGCGGGAACACTGAAGCTTTCTTT.